The 6 T cell receptor beta chains listed next were all sequenced from one sample in a study of blood T cell repertoires in COVID-19. Generated by immunoSEQ multiplex PCR, the TCRdb table keeps only in-frame clones and is missing some. In the table there are approximately 150,000 clones, approximately 88% of which are singletons. Sequencing was carried out using PBMCs or T cells enriched from blood (not recorded which). Receptors originate from a man between 65 and 85 years old who had been exposed to COVID-19.

V usage is TRBV6-5 and J usage is TRBJ1-4; 8 bases match TRBD1. V was clipped by 2 bases and J by 4 bases; unmatched bases: 0. The CDR3 has 14 residues. Germline-derived CDR1 and CDR2 are MNHEY and SVGAGI. CDR3 amino acids: CASSYDRGNEKLFF. DNA for the CDR3: TGTGCCAGCAGTTACGACAGGGGTAATGAAAAACTGTTTTTT.

The V and J genes are TRBV2 and TRBJ1-5; D ambiguous. The CDR3 is made up of 15 amino acids. Trimming pared 6 bases from V and 0 bases from J, leaving 12 bases between. Germline V gene data show CDR1 as SNHLY and CDR2 as FYNNEI. In DNA, the CDR3 is TGTGCCAGCAGATTACAGATTTATAGCAATCAGCCCCAGCATTTT. As protein: CASRLQIYSNQPQHF.

V gene TRBV7-8 combines with J gene TRBJ2-4, with 7 bases identical to TRBD2. The J segment lost 7 bases and the V segment lost 0 bases, leaving 15 bases of the junction unmatched. This CDR3 region has 18 residues. Germline V CDR1 and CDR2: SGHVS, FQNEAQ. The CDR3 loop reads CASSLARIGRSVWNIQYF. CDR3 in DNA: TGTGCCAGCAGCTTAGCGAGAATCGGGAGGTCCGTCTGGAACATTCAGTACTTC.

V is TRBV18 and J is TRBJ2-3; possible D gene TRBD2, 6 bases. The CDR3 contains 15 residues. Trimming removed 3 bases from V and 2 bases from J, with 12 bases in between. Looked up from germline, CDR1 is KGHSH and CDR2 is LQKENI. This CDR3 is CASSPRDFATDTQYF. The DNA for the CDR3 is TGTGCCAGCTCACCCCGGGACTTCGCCACAGATACGCAGTATTTT.

The rearrangement links TRBV5-8 to TRBJ1-2; 7 bases fit TRBD1. The germline V gene encodes CDR1 SGHTS and CDR2 YDEGEE. CDR3 length equals 16 residues. The trim removed 0 bases at V and 8 bases at J, leaving 13 bases unmatched. The CDR3, as DNA: TGTGCCAGCAGCTTGGTGGCAGGGGGTATCACCGGGGGCTACACCTTC. Protein: CASSLVAGGITGGYTF.

This clone was observed once. The chain carries TRBV2 and TRBJ1-2; D might be TRBD1 (6 bases). Germline values: CDR1 SNHLY, CDR2 FYNNEI. There are 12 residues in the CDR3. Trimming took off 6 bases at V and 7 bases at J, with 12 bases between the two ends. CDR3 nucleotide sequence: TGTGCCAGCAGGTACAGGGCGGGTGGCTACACCTTC. Protein sequence: CASRYRAGGYTF.